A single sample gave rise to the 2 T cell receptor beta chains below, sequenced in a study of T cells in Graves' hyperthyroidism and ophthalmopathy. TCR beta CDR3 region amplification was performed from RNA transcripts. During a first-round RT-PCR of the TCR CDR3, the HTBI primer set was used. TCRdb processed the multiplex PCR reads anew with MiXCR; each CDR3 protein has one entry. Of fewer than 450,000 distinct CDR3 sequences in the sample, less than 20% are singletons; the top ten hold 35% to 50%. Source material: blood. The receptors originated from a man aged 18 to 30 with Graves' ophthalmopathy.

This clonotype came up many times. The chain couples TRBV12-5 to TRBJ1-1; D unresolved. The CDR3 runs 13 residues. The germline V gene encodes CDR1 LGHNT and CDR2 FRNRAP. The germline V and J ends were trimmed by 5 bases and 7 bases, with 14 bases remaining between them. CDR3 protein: CASGPDARDEAFF. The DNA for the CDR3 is TGTGCTAGTGGTCCGGACGCGCGGGATGAAGCTTTCTTT.

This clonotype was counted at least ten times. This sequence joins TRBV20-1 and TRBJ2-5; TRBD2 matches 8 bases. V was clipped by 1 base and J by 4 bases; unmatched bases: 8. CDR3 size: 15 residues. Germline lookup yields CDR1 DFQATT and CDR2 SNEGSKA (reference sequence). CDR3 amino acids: CSARVPGGAGETQYF. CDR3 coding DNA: TGCAGTGCTAGAGTCCCGGGGGGGGCGGGAGAGACCCAGTACTTC.